The following is a T cell receptor (beta chain) sequence with its context. The data derive from a study of blood T cell repertoires in COVID-19. Across the study: The cDNA or gDNA used as material had been derived from T cells, B-cell-depleted T cells, or PBMCs.

TCRdb keeps only in-frame clones here, not all; method: immunoSEQ multiplex PCR. The sample holds about 340,000 clones, around 83% seen once. Trimming removed 6 bases from V and 3 bases from J; junction bases left unmatched: 5. Germline CDR1 and CDR2: MNHEY and SVGAGI. The CDR3 is 13 amino acids. The rearrangement joins TRBV6-5 to TRBJ2-7, with TRBD1 identical over 7 bases. The sample consisted of peripheral blood. This TCR was sampled from a man younger than 40 with active or convalescent COVID-19. The CDR3 bases are TGTGCCAGCAGAGGGGGCAGCTACTACGAGCAGTACTTC. It codes for CASRGGSYYEQYF.